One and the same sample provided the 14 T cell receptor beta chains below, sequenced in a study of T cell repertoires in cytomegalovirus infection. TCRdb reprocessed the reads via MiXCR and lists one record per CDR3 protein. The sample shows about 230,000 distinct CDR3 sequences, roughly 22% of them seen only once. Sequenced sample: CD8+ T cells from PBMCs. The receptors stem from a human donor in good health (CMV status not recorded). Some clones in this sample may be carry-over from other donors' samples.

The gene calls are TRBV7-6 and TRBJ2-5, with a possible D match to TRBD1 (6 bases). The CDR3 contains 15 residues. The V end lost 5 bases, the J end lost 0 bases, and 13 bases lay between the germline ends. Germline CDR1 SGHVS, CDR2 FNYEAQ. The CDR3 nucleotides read TGTGCCAGCAGCGCCCGGGACAAGTACCAAGAGACCCAGTACTTC. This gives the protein CASSARDKYQETQYF.

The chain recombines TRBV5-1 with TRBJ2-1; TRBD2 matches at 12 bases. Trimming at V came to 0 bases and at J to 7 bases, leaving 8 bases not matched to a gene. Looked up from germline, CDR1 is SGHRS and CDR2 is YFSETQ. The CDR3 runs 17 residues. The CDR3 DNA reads TGCGCCAGCAGCTTGGGAGTCCTAGCGGGGGGGCAAAATGAGCAGTTCTTC. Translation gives CASSLGVLAGGQNEQFF.

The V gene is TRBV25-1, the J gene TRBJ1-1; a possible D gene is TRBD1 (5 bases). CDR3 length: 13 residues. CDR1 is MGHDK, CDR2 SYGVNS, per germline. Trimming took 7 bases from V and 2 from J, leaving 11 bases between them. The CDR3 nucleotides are TGTGCCAGCAAGGGGTGGGGTAACACTGAAGCTTTCTTT. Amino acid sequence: CASKGWGNTEAFF.

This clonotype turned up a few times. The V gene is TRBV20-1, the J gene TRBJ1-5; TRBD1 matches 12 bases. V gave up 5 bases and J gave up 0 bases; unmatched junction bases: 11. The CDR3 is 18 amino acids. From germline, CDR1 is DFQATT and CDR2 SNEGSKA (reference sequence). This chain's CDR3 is CSAPRDRGLISSNQPQHF. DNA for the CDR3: TGCAGTGCTCCCCGGGACAGGGGGCTCATCTCTAGCAATCAGCCCCAGCATTTT.

The CDR3: CASSQEGRQSGNQPQHF. CDR3 sequence (DNA): TGCGCCAGCAGCCAAGAAGGCAGGCAGTCGGGCAATCAGCCCCAGCATTTT. This chain connects TRBV4-1 to TRBJ1-5; D is unresolved. Looked up from germline, CDR1 is MGHRA and CDR2 is YSYEKL. V was cut by 0 bases and J by 2 bases, with 14 bases left in between. This CDR3 has 17 residues.

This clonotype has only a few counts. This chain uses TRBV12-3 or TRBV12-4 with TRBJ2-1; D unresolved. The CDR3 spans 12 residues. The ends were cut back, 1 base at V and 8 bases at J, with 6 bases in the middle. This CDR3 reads CASSLVNHEQFF. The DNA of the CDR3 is TGTGCCAGCAGTTTAGTGAACCATGAGCAGTTCTTC.

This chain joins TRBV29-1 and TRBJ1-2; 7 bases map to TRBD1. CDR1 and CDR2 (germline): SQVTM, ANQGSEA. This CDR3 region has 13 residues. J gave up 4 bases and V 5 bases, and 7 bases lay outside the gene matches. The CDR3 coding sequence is TGCAGCGTTTCGACAGGGAAGGGCTATGGCTACACCTTC. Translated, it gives CSVSTGKGYGYTF.

In nucleotides, the CDR3 is TGTGCCAGCAGCTTGGTCGCGTCAGAGCAGTACTTC. This encodes CASSLVASEQYF. The genes are TRBV5-6 and TRBJ2-7; D ambiguous. Per germline, CDR1 SGHDT and CDR2 YYEEEE. The V and J ends lost 0 bases and 7 bases respectively, with 8 bases between them. There are 12 residues in the CDR3.

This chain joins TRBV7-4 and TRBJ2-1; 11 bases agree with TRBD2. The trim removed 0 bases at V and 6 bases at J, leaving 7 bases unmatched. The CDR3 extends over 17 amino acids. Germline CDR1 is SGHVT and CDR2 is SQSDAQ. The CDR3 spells CASSLAPTSGGLNEQFF. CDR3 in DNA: TGTGCCAGCAGCTTAGCGCCTACTAGCGGGGGTCTCAATGAGCAGTTCTTC.

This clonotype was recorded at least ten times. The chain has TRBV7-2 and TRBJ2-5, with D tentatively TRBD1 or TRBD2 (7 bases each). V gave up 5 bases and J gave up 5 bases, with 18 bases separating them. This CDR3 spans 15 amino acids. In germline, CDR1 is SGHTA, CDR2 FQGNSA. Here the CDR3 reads CASSLTTGREETQYF. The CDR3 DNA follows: TGTGCCAGCAGCCTAACGACAGGGAGGGAGGAGACCCAGTACTTC.

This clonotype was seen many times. CDR3 sequence: CASSLPQGPNNEKLFF. DNA of the CDR3: TGTGCCAGCAGCTTACCCCAGGGGCCGAATAATGAAAAACTGTTTTTT. The genes are TRBV7-2 and TRBJ1-4; tentatively, D is TRBD1 (6 bases). Germline V CDR1 and CDR2: SGHTA, FQGNSA. The ends were cut back, 2 bases at V and 4 bases at J, with 14 bases in the middle. The CDR3 runs 16 residues.

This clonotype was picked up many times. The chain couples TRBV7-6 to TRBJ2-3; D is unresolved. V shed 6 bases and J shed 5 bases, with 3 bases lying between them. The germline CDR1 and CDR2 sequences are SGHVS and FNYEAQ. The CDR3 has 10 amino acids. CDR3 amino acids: CASRGDTQYF. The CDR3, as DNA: TGTGCCAGCAGAGGAGATACGCAGTATTTT.

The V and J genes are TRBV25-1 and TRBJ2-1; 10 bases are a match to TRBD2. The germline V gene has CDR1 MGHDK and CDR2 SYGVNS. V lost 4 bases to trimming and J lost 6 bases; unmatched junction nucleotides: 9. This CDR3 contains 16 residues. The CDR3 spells CASSGRLAGAINEQFF. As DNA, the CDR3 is TGTGCCAGCAGTGGTCGTCTAGCGGGGGCTATCAATGAGCAGTTCTTC.

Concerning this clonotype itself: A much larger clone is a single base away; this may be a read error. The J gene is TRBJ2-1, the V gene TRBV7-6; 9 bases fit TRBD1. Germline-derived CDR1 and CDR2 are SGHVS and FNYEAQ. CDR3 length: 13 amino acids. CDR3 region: CVSRGTGNNEQFF. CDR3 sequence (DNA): TGTGTCAGCAGAGGGACAGGGAATAATGAGCAGTTCTTC.